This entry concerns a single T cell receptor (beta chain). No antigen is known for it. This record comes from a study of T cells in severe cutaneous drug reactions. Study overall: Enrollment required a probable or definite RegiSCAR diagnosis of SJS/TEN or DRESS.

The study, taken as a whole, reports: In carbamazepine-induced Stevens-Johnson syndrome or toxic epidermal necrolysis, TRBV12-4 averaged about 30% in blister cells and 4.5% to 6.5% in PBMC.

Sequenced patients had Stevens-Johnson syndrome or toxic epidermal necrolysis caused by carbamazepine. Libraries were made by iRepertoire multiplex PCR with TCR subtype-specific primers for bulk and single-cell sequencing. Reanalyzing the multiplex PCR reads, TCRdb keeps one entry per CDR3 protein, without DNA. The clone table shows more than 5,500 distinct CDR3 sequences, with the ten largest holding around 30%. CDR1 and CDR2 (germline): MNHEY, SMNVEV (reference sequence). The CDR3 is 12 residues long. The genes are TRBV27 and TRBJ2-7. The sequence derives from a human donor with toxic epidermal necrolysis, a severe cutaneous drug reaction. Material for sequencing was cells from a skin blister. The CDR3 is CASSSSLYEQYF.